The clone carrying this TCR beta chain has just one count. The sample is drawn from a study of CD8 T cells in Susac syndrome. About 0.5 to 1 ug RNA was reverse transcribed with random hexamers. The CDR3 of TCR beta was amplified by immunoSEQ multiplex PCR across 54 Vbeta and 13 Jbeta. TCRdb recomputed calls from the immunoSEQ multiplex PCR reads with MiXCR, one row per CDR3 protein. The sample records some 200,000 distinct CDR3 sequences, more than 85% being singletons. Trimming left V 0 bases short and J 4 bases short, with 9 bases between. The CDR3 is 14 amino acids. CDR1 LGHNA and CDR2 YSLEER come from the germline V gene.

The clonotype originates from a human donor with multiple sclerosis. Material: CD8+ T cells from PBMCs. This chain uses TRBV4-3 with TRBJ1-1; D is unresolved. The CDR3 DNA reads as TGCGCCAGCAGCCAAGATAGAAGCTCCACTGAAGCTTTCTTT. Translating gives CASSQDRSSTEAFF.